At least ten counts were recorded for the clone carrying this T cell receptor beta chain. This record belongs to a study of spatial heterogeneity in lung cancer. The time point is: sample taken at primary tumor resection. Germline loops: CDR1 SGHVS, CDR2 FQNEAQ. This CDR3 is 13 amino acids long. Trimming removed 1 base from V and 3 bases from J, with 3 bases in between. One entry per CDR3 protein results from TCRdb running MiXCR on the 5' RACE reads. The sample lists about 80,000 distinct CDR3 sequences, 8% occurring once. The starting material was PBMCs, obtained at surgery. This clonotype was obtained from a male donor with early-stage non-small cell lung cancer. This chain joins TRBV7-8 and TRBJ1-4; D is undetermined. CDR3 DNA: TGTGCCAGCAGCTTAGTGGCTAATGAAAAACTGTTTTTT. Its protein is CASSLVANEKLFF.